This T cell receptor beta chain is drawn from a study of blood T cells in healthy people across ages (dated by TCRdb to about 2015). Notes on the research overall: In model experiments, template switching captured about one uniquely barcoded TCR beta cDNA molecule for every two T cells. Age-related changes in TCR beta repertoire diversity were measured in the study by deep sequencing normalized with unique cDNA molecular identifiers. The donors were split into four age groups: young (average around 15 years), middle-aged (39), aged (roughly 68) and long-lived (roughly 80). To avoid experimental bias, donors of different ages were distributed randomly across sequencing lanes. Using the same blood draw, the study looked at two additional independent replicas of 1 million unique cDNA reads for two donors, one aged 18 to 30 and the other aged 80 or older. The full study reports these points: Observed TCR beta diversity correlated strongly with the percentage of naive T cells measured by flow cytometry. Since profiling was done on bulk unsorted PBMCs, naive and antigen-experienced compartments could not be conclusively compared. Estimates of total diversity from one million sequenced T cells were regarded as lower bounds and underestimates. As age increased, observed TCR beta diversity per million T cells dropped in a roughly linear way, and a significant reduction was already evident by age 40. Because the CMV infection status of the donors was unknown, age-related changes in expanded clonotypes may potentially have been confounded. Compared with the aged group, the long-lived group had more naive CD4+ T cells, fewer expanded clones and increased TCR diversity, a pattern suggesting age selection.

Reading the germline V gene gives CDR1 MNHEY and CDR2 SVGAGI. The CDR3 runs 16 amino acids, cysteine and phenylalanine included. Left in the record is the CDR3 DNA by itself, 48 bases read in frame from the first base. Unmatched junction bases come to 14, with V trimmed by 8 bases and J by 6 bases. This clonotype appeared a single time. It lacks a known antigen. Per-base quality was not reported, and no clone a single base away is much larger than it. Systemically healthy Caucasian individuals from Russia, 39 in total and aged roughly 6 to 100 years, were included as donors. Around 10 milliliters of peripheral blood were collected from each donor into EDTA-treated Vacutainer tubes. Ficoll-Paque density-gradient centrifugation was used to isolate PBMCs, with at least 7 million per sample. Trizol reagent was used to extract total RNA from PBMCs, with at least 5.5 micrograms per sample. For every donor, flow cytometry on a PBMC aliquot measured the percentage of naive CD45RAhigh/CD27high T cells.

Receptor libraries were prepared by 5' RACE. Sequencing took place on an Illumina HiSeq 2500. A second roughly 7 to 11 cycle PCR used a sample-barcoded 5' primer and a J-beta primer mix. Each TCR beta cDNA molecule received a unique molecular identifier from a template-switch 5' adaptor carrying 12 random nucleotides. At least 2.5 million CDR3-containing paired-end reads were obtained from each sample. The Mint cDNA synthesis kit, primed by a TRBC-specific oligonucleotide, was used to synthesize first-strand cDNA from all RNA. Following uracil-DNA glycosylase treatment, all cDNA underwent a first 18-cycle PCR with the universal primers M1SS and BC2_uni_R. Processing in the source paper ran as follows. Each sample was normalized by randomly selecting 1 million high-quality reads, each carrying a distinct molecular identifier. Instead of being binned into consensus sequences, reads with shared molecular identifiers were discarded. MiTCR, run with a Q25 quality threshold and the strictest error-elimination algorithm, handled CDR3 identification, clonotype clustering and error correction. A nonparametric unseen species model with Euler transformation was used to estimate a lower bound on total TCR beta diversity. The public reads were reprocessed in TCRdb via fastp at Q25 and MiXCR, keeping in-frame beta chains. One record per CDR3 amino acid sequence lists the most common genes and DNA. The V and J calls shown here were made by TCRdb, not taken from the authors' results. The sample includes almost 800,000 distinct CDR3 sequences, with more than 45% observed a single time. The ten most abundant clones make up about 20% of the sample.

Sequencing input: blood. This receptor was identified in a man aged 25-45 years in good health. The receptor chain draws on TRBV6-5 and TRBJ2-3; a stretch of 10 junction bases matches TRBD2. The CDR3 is CASGRTSGFRGDTQYF. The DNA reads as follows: TGTGCCAGCGGGAGGACTAGCGGTTTCCGAGGGGATACGCAGTATTTT.